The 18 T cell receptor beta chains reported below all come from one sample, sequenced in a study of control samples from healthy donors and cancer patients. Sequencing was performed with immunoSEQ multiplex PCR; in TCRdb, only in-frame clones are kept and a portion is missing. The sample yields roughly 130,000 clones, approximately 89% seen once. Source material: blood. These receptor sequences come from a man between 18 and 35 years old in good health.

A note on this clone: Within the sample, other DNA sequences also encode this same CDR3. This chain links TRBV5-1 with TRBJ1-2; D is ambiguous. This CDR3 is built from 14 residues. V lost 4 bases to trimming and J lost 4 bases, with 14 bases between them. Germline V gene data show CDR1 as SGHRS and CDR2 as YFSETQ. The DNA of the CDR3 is TGCGCCAGCAGCACCAGAGGGCCTGGCTATGGCTACACCTTC. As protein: CASSTRGPGYGYTF.

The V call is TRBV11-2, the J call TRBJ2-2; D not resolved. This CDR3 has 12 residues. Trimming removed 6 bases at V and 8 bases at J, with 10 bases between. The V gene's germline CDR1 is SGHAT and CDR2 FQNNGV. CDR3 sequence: CASRSPAGELFF. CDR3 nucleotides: TGTGCCAGCAGATCACCAGCAGGGGAGCTGTTTTTT.

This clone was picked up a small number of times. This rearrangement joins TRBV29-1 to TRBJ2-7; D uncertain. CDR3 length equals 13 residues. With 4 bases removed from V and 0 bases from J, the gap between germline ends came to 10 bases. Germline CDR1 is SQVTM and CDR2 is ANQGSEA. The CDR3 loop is CSVGNGNSYEQYF. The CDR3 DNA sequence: TGCAGCGTTGGTAACGGTAACTCCTACGAGCAGTACTTC.

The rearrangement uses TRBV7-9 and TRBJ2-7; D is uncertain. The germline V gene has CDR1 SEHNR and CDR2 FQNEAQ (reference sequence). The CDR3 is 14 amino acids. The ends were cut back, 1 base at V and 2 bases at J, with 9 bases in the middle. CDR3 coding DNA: TGTGCCAGCAGCTTAGGGCCTAGAACCTACGAGCAGTACTTC. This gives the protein CASSLGPRTYEQYF.

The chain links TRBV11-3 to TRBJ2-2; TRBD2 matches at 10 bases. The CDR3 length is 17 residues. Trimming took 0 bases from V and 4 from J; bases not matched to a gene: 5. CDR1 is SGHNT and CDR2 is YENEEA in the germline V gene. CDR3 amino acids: CASSLELAGRSTGELFF. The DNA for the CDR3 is TGTGCCAGCAGCTTAGAACTAGCGGGGCGTTCCACCGGGGAGCTGTTTTTT. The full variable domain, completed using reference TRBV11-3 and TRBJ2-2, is EAGVVQSPRYKIIEKKQPVAFWCNPISGHNTLYWYLQNLGQGPELLIRYENEEAVDDSQLPKDRFSAERLKGVDSTLKIQPAELGDSAVYLCASSLELAGRSTGELFFGEGSRLTVL.

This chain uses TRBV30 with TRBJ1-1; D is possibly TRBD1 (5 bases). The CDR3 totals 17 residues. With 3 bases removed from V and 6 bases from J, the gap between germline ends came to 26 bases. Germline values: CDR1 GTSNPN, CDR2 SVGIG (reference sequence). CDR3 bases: TGTGCCTGGAGAGAAGTTACAAAGCCGGGGGACGGTCCTGAAGCTTTCTTT. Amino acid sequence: CAWREVTKPGDGPEAFF. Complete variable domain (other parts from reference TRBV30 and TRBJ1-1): SQTIHQWPATLVQPVGSPLSLECTVEGTSNPNLYWYRQAAGRGLQLLFYSVGIGQISSEVPQNLSASRPQDRQFILSSKKLLLSDSGFYLCAWREVTKPGDGPEAFFGQGTRLTVV.

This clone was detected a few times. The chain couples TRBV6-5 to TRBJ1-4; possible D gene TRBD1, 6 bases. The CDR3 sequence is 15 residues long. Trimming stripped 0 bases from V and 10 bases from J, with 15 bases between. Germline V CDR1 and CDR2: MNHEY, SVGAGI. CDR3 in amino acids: CASSYSRGAQAKLFF. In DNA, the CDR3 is TGTGCCAGCAGTTACTCCCGGGGGGCTCAGGCAAAACTGTTTTTT.

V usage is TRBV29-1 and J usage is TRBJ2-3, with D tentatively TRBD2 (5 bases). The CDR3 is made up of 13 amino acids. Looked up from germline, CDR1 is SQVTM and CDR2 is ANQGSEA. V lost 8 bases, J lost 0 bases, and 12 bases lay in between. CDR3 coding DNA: TGCAGCTTGCGGACTGGTAGCACAGATACGCAGTATTTT. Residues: CSLRTGSTDTQYF.

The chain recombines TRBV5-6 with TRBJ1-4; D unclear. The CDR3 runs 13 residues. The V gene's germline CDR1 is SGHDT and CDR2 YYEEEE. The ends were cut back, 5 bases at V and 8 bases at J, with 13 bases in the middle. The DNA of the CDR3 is TGTGCCAGCAGGAAAGGGATGCAGGAAAAACTGTTTTTT. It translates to CASRKGMQEKLFF.

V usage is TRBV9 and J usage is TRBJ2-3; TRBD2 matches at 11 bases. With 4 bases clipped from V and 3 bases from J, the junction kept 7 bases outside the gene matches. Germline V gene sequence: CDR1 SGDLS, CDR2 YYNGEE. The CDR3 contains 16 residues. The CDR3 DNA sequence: TGTGCCAGCAGCTTAATAGCGGGGGGGCCAACAGATACGCAGTATTTT. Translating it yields CASSLIAGGPTDTQYF.

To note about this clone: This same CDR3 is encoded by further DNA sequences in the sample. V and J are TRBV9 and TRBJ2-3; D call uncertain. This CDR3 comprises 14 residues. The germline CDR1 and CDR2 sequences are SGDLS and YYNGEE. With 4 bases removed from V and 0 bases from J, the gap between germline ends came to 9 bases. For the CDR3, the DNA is TGTGCCAGCAGCCACGACCGAAGCACAGATACGCAGTATTTT. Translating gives CASSHDRSTDTQYF.

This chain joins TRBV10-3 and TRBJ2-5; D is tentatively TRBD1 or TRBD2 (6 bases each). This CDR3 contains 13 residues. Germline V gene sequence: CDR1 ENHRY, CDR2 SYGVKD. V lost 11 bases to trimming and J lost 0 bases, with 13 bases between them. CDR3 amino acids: CAVGGEYQETQYF. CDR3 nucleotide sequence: TGTGCCGTCGGGGGCGAATACCAAGAGACCCAGTACTTC.

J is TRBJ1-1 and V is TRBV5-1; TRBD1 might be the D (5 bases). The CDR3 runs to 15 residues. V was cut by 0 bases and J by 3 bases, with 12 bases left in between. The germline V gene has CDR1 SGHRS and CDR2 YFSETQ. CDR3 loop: CASSLDPGTDTEAFF. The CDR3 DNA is TGCGCCAGCAGCTTGGATCCAGGGACCGACACTGAAGCTTTCTTT.

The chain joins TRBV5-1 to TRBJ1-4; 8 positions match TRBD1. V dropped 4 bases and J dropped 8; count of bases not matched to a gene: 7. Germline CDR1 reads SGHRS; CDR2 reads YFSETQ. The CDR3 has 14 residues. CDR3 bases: TGCGCCAGCAGCCCCAACAGGGGGAGAGAAAAACTGTTTTTT. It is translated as CASSPNRGREKLFF.

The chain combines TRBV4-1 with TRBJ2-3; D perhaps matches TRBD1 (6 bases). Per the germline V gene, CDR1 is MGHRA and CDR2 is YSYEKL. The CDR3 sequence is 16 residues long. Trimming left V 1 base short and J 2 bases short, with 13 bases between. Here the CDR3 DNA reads TGCGCCAGCAGCCAAGTACTCGGACAGAACACAGATACGCAGTATTTT. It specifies CASSQVLGQNTDTQYF.

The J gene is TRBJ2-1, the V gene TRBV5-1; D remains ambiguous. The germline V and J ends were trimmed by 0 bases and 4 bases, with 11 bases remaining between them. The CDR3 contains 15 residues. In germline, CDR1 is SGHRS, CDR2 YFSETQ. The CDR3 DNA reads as TGCGCCAGCAGCTTGGCCGGTGGGGAATACAATGAGCAGTTCTTC. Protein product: CASSLAGGEYNEQFF.

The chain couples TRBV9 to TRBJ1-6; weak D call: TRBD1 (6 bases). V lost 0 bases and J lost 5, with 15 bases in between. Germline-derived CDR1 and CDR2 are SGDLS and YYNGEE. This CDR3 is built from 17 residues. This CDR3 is CASSVDGGGLDNSPLHF. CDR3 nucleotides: TGTGCCAGCAGCGTAGATGGCGGGGGCTTGGATAATTCACCCCTCCACTTT.

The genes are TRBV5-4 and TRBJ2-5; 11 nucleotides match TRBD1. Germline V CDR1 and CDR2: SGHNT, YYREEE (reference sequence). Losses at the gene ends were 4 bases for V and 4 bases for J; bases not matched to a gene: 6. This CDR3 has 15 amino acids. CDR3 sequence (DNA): TGTGCCAGCAGCCCCGCCGGGACAGGGGGAGAGACCCAGTACTTC. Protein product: CASSPAGTGGETQYF.